The rows below give T cell receptor beta chains drawn from one sample of a study of blood T cell repertoires in COVID-19. The method was immunoSEQ multiplex PCR; TCRdb's version includes in-frame clones alone and lacks a portion of them. The table has approximately 210,000 clones, roughly 86% seen once. Sequencing was carried out using peripheral blood. The origin of the receptors is a woman in her thirties or forties with acute or convalescent COVID-19. The CDR3 runs from the conserved cysteine through the conserved F or W. Fields, in order: J gene, D gene, V gene, clone size, CDR3 DNA, CDR3 protein. The D gene is left open where the match is weak. Clone size, where shown, is once, few, many, or a class for clones that have expanded.

TRBJ1-1 | NA | TRBV29-1 | NA | TGCAGCGTCGGTTGGACAGCGTTGAACACTGAAGCTTTCTTT | CSVGWTALNTEAFF
TRBJ2-2 | NA | TRBV11-2 | NA | TGTGCCAGCAGCTTACCCCACGGGGGAGCCGGGGAGCTGTTTTTT | CASSLPHGGAGELFF
TRBJ2-6 | NA | TRBV30 | NA | TGTGCCTGGAGAGCGATCTTCAGCTCTGGGGCCAACGTCCTGACTTTC | CAWRAIFSSGANVLTF
TRBJ2-3 | TRBD2 | TRBV5-1 | NA | TGCGCCAGCAGTTTTGCGGGGGGGGCCCGGGATACGCAGTATTTT | CASSFAGGARDTQYF
TRBJ2-1 | TRBD1 | TRBV4-3 | NA | TGCGCCAGCAGCCAAGGAAGGTTGACAGGGCCCTACAATGAGCAGTTCTTC | CASSQGRLTGPYNEQFF
TRBJ2-7 | NA | TRBV24-1 | NA | TGTGCCACCAGTGATTTTCTCGTCCCCTACGAGCAGTACTTC | CATSDFLVPYEQYF
TRBJ2-1 | TRBD2 | TRBV27 | NA | TGTGCCAGCAGAACTAGCGGGGTAGGTGTGCAGTTCTTC | CASRTSGVGVQFF
TRBJ2-1 | NA | TRBV5-6 | NA | TGTGCCAGCAGCTCACCCATTAGCTACAATGAGCAGTTCTTC | CASSSPISYNEQFF
TRBJ1-2 | NA | TRBV2 | NA | TGTGCCAGCAGCGTTAGGGACACCGCCTATGGCTACACCTTC | CASSVRDTAYGYTF
TRBJ2-5 | TRBD2 | TRBV18 | NA | TGTGCCAGCTCACCATGGAGCGGAGCGGGGGAGACCCAGTACTTC | CASSPWSGAGETQYF
TRBJ2-5 | TRBD2 | TRBV9 | NA | TGTGCCAGCAGTTATGGATTATCGGGAGGGCGGGAGACCCAGTACTTC | CASSYGLSGGRETQYF
TRBJ2-3 | TRBD1 | TRBV5-8 | NA | TGTGCCAGCAGCTCCGGCAGGGGGCTAAACACAGATACGCAGTATTTT | CASSSGRGLNTDTQYF
TRBJ1-4 | TRBD1 | TRBV15 | NA | TGTGCCACCAGCAAGGGACAGTGGGGTGAAAAACTGTTTTTT | CATSKGQWGEKLFF
TRBJ2-1 | TRBD1 | TRBV6-6 | NA | TGTGCCAGCAGTTCCGGGACAGAATTTTACAATGAGCAGTTCTTC | CASSSGTEFYNEQFF
TRBJ2-7 | TRBD2 | TRBV5-1 | few | TGCGCCAGCAGCCCTTCTAGCGGGGGGGCCGTTTACGAGCAGTACTTC | CASSPSSGGAVYEQYF
TRBJ2-3 | TRBD1 | TRBV2 | once | TGTGCCAGCATTATGACAGGGGTCGTCACAGATACGCAGTATTTT | CASIMTGVVTDTQYF
TRBJ2-1 | NA | TRBV5-5 | NA | TGTGCCAGCAGCTTGCAGGGGTTCAATGAGCAGTTCTTC | CASSLQGFNEQFF
TRBJ2-3 | NA | TRBV6-4 | NA | TGTGCCAGCAGTAGGGACTTCTCTAGCACAGATACGCAGTATTTT | CASSRDFSSTDTQYF
TRBJ1-5 | NA | TRBV5-6 | NA | TGTGCCAGCAGCCGAGGAACAGGGACTATCAATCAGCCCCAGCATTTT | CASSRGTGTINQPQHF
TRBJ1-3 | NA | TRBV11-2 | NA | TGTGCCAGCAGCTTAGGAGAGATTGGAAACACCATATATTTT | CASSLGEIGNTIYF
TRBJ2-3 | TRBD1 | TRBV6-4 | NA | TGTGCCAGCAGTGTTGACGGGACAGGGGGCGCAGATACGCAGTATTTT | CASSVDGTGGADTQYF
TRBJ1-6 | NA | TRBV18 | once | TGTGCCAGCTCACCAACCAGGTTGAGCTCCTATAATTCACCCCTCCACTTT | CASSPTRLSSYNSPLHF
TRBJ2-7 | TRBD1 | TRBV29-1 | NA | TGCAGCGTTGAAGTCGGGACAGGGGTTTCCTACGAGCAGTACTTC | CSVEVGTGVSYEQYF
TRBJ2-2 | TRBD2 | TRBV7-6 | NA | TGTGCCAGCAGCTCCGGACTAGCGGGAGAGGGGAACACCGGGGAGCTGTTTTTT | CASSSGLAGEGNTGELFF
TRBJ2-1 | TRBD2 | TRBV7-6 | NA | TGTGCCAGCAGCCGTCGGGGGGGCCCAGGAATAAACTATGAGCAGTTCTTC | CASSRRGGPGINYEQFF
TRBJ1-4 | NA | TRBV6-5 | NA | TGTGCCAGCAGCCCCTGGGGGGAAGCTGAAAAACTGTTTTTT | CASSPWGEAEKLFF
TRBJ2-7 | NA | TRBV6-5 | NA | TGTGCCAGCAGTCGACAGTCCAAGCAGTACTTC | CASSRQSKQYF
TRBJ1-6 | NA | TRBV28 | NA | TGTGCCAGCAGTCAAAACAGGGATTCACCCCTCCACTTT | CASSQNRDSPLHF
TRBJ2-2 | NA | TRBV2 | few | TGTGCCAGCACTGAATCGCGGGGGAACACCGGGGAGCTGTTTTTT | CASTESRGNTGELFF
TRBJ2-7 | TRBD2 | TRBV7-2 | NA | TGTGCCAGCAGCCGGGACTACTCCTACGAGCAGTACTTC | CASSRDYSYEQYF
TRBJ2-3 | TRBD2 | TRBV3-1/TRBV3-2 | few | TGTGCCAGCAGCCCCGAGCGGGGGCAAGCAGATACGCAGTATTTT | CASSPERGQADTQYF
TRBJ1-4 | NA | TRBV18 | NA | TGTGCCAGCTCACCCGACAGGAATAATGAAAAACTGTTTTTT | CASSPDRNNEKLFF
TRBJ2-3 | NA | TRBV18 | NA | TGTGCCAGCTCTCCGACTAGCACAGATACGCAGTATTTT | CASSPTSTDTQYF
TRBJ2-5 | TRBD2 | TRBV7-2 | NA | TGTGCCAGCAGCCCTAGCGGGGGCCTCCAAGAGACCCAGTACTTC | CASSPSGGLQETQYF
TRBJ1-1 | TRBD1 | TRBV7-3 | few | TGTGCCAGCAGCTTAGGGACAGGGAACACTGAAGCTTTCTTT | CASSLGTGNTEAFF
TRBJ2-3 | NA | TRBV27 | NA | TGTGCCAGCAGTTTATCAGGGGTCCACACAGATACGCAGTATTTT | CASSLSGVHTDTQYF
TRBJ2-3 | TRBD2 | TRBV7-6 | NA | TGTGCCAGCAGCGTTAGCGGGGCTTACACAGATACGCAGTATTTT | CASSVSGAYTDTQYF
TRBJ1-1 | TRBD1 | TRBV6-5 | NA | TGTGCTAGCATCAGACAGGGGTCCACTGAAGCTTTCTTT | CASIRQGSTEAFF
TRBJ2-5 | TRBD2 | TRBV3-1/TRBV3-2 | NA | TGTGCCAGCAGCCAAGCCAGGATAGCGGGGTTACAAGAGACCCAGTACTTC | CASSQARIAGLQETQYF
TRBJ1-1 | TRBD1 | TRBV3-1/TRBV3-2 | NA | TGTGCCAGCAGCCAAGATCGGTTTGGACAGGGAAACACTGAAGCTTTCTTT | CASSQDRFGQGNTEAFF
TRBJ1-5 | NA | TRBV7-9 | few | TGTGCCAGCAGCTTAGATCCGGGGGGTATAGGTAGCAATCAGCCCCAGCATTTT | CASSLDPGGIGSNQPQHF
TRBJ2-1 | TRBD2 | TRBV11-2 | NA | TGTGCCAGCAGCCCGCTCACTAGCGGGAGGGTAAATGAGCAGTTCTTC | CASSPLTSGRVNEQFF
TRBJ2-7 | NA | TRBV18 | NA | TGTGCCAGCTCCCCGGACAGCTATGGGTACGAGCAGTACTTC | CASSPDSYGYEQYF
TRBJ1-1 | NA | TRBV11-1 | NA | TGTGCCAGCAGCTTAAGGGCGGGATTCGAGGCTTTCTTT | CASSLRAGFEAFF
TRBJ1-1 | NA | TRBV27 | NA | TGTGCCAGCAATCCCAGGTATTCTGGGACTGAAGCTTTCTTT | CASNPRYSGTEAFF
TRBJ2-1 | TRBD2 | TRBV4-2 | NA | TGTGCCAGCAGCGCCGGATTTAGCGGGGGGGCCGGAGATGAGCAGTTCTTC | CASSAGFSGGAGDEQFF
TRBJ2-7 | NA | TRBV6-5 | NA | TGTGCCAGCACGGCAGGCCAAGCTCTGGAGCAGTACTTC | CASTAGQALEQYF
TRBJ1-2 | TRBD1 | TRBV5-8 | NA | TGTGCCAGCAGCTTCGGGACAGTCAACACCATTAACTATGGCTACACCTTC | CASSFGTVNTINYGYTF
TRBJ1-4 | NA | TRBV6-5 | once | TGTGCCAGCAGGAGCTCAACTAATGAAAAACTGTTTTTT | CASRSSTNEKLFF
TRBJ1-6 | TRBD1 | TRBV6-9 | NA | TGTGCCAGCAGTTCAAAAGGACAGGTCAACTCACCCCTCCACTTT | CASSSKGQVNSPLHF
TRBJ2-7 | NA | TRBV2 | NA | TGTGCCAGCAGTGAAGCCCAGGGGACTAACTACGAGCAGTACTTC | CASSEAQGTNYEQYF
TRBJ2-7 | TRBD2 | TRBV19 | NA | TGTGCCAGTACCGCGGGGGGGCTTCGCGAGCAGTACTTC | CASTAGGLREQYF
TRBJ1-2 | NA | TRBV6-1 | few | TGTGCCAGCAGTGAATGGGGCAGGGAGGTCACCTATGGCTACACCTTC | CASSEWGREVTYGYTF
TRBJ1-2 | NA | TRBV9 | NA | TGTGCCAGCAGCGTAGCTGCAGGTACTAACTATGGCTACACCTTC | CASSVAAGTNYGYTF
TRBJ1-3 | NA | TRBV12-3/TRBV12-4 | once | TGTGCCAGCAGAAACAGGGCTGGAAACACCATATATTTT | CASRNRAGNTIYF